This is a list of T cell receptor beta chains from one sample in a study of shared clonotypes between healthy human individuals. Some clones are missing from TCRdb's copy, which holds only in-frame ones; the method was immunoSEQ multiplex PCR. The sample lists more than 400,000 clones, approximately 80% seen once, with about 12% in the top ten. The specimen sequenced was PBMCs. Source of these receptors: a woman between 40 and 50 years old in good health. Some clones in this sample may be carry-over from other donors' samples. The CDR3 runs from the conserved cysteine through the conserved F or W. D genes are given only for firm matches. The size of a clone is reported for some rows only, either as once, few or many, or as a class for expanded clones.

d_gene,abundance,v_gene,j_gene,CDR3nt,CDR3aa
TRBD2,-,TRBV7-3,TRBJ2-1,TGTGCCAGCAGCGCCGGGACTAGACTCGATGAGCAGTTCTTC,CASSAGTRLDEQFF
-,-,TRBV28,TRBJ1-2,TGTGTCAGCCAAACAGCGAACCTTAACTATGGCTACACCTTC,CVSQTANLNYGYTF
-,-,TRBV9,TRBJ2-2,TGTGCCAGCAGCGTCCAGAGGGAGGGGGAGCTGTTTTTT,CASSVQREGELFF
-,-,TRBV28,TRBJ2-6,TGTGCCAGCAGTTTGACAAGGTCGTATGGGGCCAACGTCCTGACTTTC,CASSLTRSYGANVLTF
-,-,TRBV5-1,TRBJ2-7,TGCGCCAGCAGCCCCACACCTTCCTACGAGCAGTACTTC,CASSPTPSYEQYF
-,-,TRBV15,TRBJ2-7,TGTGCCACCAGCAGGGGCGGGACCAGCTCCTACGAGCAGTACTTC,CATSRGGTSSYEQYF
TRBD2,-,TRBV5-4,TRBJ2-7,TGTGCCAGCAGCTCAATGACTAGCGGGAGTGGGGCCTACGAGCAGTACTTC,CASSSMTSGSGAYEQYF
TRBD2,few,TRBV5-1,TRBJ2-2,TGCGCCAGCAGCTTGTCGCGGGGGGGTGCGAACACCGGGGAGCTGTTTTTT,CASSLSRGGANTGELFF
-,once,TRBV18,TRBJ2-2,TGTGCCAGCTGGACGGATACGAACACCGGGGAGCTGTTTTTT,CASWTDTNTGELFF
-,-,TRBV4-1,TRBJ1-1,TGCGCCAGCAGCCCCCAGACAGTTGACACTGAAGCTTTCTTT,CASSPQTVDTEAFF
-,-,TRBV25-1,TRBJ2-4,TGTGCCAGCAGTGAAAGGTGGGAAAACATTCAGTACTTC,CASSERWENIQYF
-,-,TRBV5-4,TRBJ2-7,TGTGCCAGCAGCCTAGCGCGAGGGGACGAGCAGTACTTC,CASSLARGDEQYF
-,once,TRBV7-9,TRBJ1-2,TGTGCCAGCAGCTCAGACTCGGGGGGGCTGATCTACACCTTC,CASSSDSGGLIYTF
-,-,TRBV4-2,TRBJ1-2,TGTGCCAGCAGCCGCCTCCCCAACAGAGATGGCTACACCTTC,CASSRLPNRDGYTF
-,-,TRBV19,TRBJ1-5,TGTGCCAGTAGTAATCACAGACAGGCAAGTCAGCCCCAGCATTTT,CASSNHRQASQPQHF
-,-,TRBV25-1,TRBJ2-7,TGTGCCAGCAGTGCCGGGCAGAATCTCTACGAGCAGTACTTC,CASSAGQNLYEQYF
TRBD2,-,TRBV7-9,TRBJ2-1,TGTGCCAGCAGCTTTTCGCGGGAGGTCTACAATGAGCAGTTCTTC,CASSFSREVYNEQFF
-,-,TRBV30,TRBJ2-7,TGTGCCTGGAGTGAACTGGGATTAGCCTACGAGCAGTACTTC,CAWSELGLAYEQYF
-,-,TRBV9,TRBJ1-4,TGTGCCAGCAGCGTAGGGCCTAATGAAAAACTGTTTTTT,CASSVGPNEKLFF
-,once,TRBV2,TRBJ1-1,TGTGCCAGCAGTGAACCCCCCTTGGTCACTGAAGCTTTCTTT,CASSEPPLVTEAFF
-,-,TRBV11-2,TRBJ2-1,TGTGCCAGCAGCTCCCCAGGGGAGGGCAGTCCCTACAATGAGCAGCTCTTC,CASSSPGEGSPYNEQLF
TRBD2,-,TRBV7-2,TRBJ2-7,TGTGCCAGTCGGGCGGGAGGGACCCCCTACGAGCAGTACTTC,CASRAGGTPYEQYF
TRBD2,-,TRBV7-3,TRBJ2-5,TGTGCCAGCAGCTTTCGGGCGGGAGGGAAAGAGACCCAGTACTTC,CASSFRAGGKETQYF
TRBD2,-,TRBV4-2,TRBJ2-3,TGTGCCAGCAGCCTTGGGACTAGCGGCACAGATACGCAGTATTTT,CASSLGTSGTDTQYF
-,-,TRBV11-1,TRBJ2-7,TGTGCCAGCAGCTTAGAGGCTAGCCGAAACGTGGAGCAGTACTTC,CASSLEASRNVEQYF
-,-,TRBV30,TRBJ2-5,TGTGCCTGGACGCTAGGACAGGAGGGAAAGCAGTACTTC,CAWTLGQEGKQYF
TRBD1,-,TRBV6-1,TRBJ1-5,TGTGCCAGCACCCTGGACAGGGGGCGAAATCAGCCCCAGCATTTT,CASTLDRGRNQPQHF
TRBD2,-,TRBV11-2,TRBJ2-5,TGTGCCAGCAGCTTAGAGGGACTAGATCGAGAGACCCAGTACTTC,CASSLEGLDRETQYF
TRBD1,-,TRBV6-1,TRBJ2-3,TGTGCCAGCAGCCGACAGGGAAACGCAGATACGCAGTATTTT,CASSRQGNADTQYF
-,-,TRBV5-1,TRBJ1-2,TGCGCCAGCAGCTTGTCTGGGACATCCTATGGCTACACCTTC,CASSLSGTSYGYTF
TRBD2,-,TRBV9,TRBJ2-5,TGTGCCAGCAGCAATAGCGGGAGTAGGGCGGAGACCCAGTACTTC,CASSNSGSRAETQYF
-,-,TRBV7-9,TRBJ1-5,TGTGCCAGCAGCTTAGGTTACAATCAGCCCCAGCATTTT,CASSLGYNQPQHF
-,-,TRBV7-3,TRBJ2-2,TGTGCCAGCAGCCCGGATCTGTGGGCCACCGGGGAGCTGTTTTTT,CASSPDLWATGELFF
-,-,TRBV11-2,TRBJ1-1,TGTGCCAGCAGCCCAGACAGACTGAACACTGAAGCTTTCTTT,CASSPDRLNTEAFF
-,-,TRBV7-3,TRBJ2-5,TGTGCCAGCAGCTTAGGGGGGACATCCCAAGAGACCCAGTACTTC,CASSLGGTSQETQYF
TRBD2,-,TRBV7-2,TRBJ2-2,TGTGCCAGCAGACGGGAGGGGGACCGGATAACCGGGGAGCTGTTTTTT,CASRREGDRITGELFF
-,-,TRBV29-1,TRBJ2-7,TGCAGCGTTGGCGGTGGCGGCCTTTTTTACGAGCAGTACTTC,CSVGGGGLFYEQYF
TRBD2,-,TRBV5-6,TRBJ2-1,TGTGCCAGCAGCCCCGGGACTAGCGGGATTTACAATGAGCAGTTCTTC,CASSPGTSGIYNEQFF
-,-,TRBV12-5,TRBJ2-1,TGTGCTAGTGGTGAAAAGTTCTTC,CASGEKFF
TRBD2,-,TRBV28,TRBJ2-5,TGTGCCAGCAGTCAGTTCAGCGGGAGGCCCCAAGAGACCCAGTACTTC,CASSQFSGRPQETQYF
-,once,TRBV15,TRBJ2-7,TGTGCCACCAGCGCTGACGCGGGACGGCAAATCTCCTACGAGCAGTACTTC,CATSADAGRQISYEQYF
-,-,TRBV5-8,TRBJ2-5,TGTGCCAGCACCCAGGGTGTGGGGGGCCGGGAGACCCAGTACTTC,CASTQGVGGRETQYF
-,-,TRBV11-2,TRBJ2-4,TGTGCCAGCAGCCCCCTGAAAAATTCCAAAAACATTCAGTACTTC,CASSPLKNSKNIQYF
-,-,TRBV28,TRBJ2-1,TGTGCCAGCAGTTTTGTGAGCTCCTACAATGAGCAGTTCTTC,CASSFVSSYNEQFF
-,-,TRBV15,TRBJ2-1,TGTGCCACCAGCAGGGACTATTACAATGAGCAGTTCTTC,CATSRDYYNEQFF
-,once,TRBV6-4,TRBJ2-1,TGTGCCAGCAGTGACTCGATGTCGCCCAATGAGCAGTTCTTC,CASSDSMSPNEQFF
TRBD2,-,TRBV11-2,TRBJ2-3,TGTGCCAGCAGCTCGGGAGGGGCGACTAGCGGGAGAGGGTCAGATACGCAGTATTTT,CASSSGGATSGRGSDTQYF
-,once,TRBV14,TRBJ2-4,TGTGCCAGCAGCCAAGAGTACATTCAGTACTTC,CASSQEYIQYF
-,-,TRBV5-1,TRBJ1-5,TGCGCCAGCAGCCTGACAGGAGGCGGCGGGCTGCCCCAGCATTTT,CASSLTGGGGLPQHF
-,-,TRBV7-3,TRBJ2-3,TGTGCCAGCAGCTTCTCGGGGACCGGAGATACGCAGTATTTT,CASSFSGTGDTQYF
-,-,TRBV30,TRBJ1-2,TGTGCCTGGAGGGACCAAATGGGTGGCTACACCTTC,CAWRDQMGGYTF